This paragraph covers one TCR beta chain sequence. One end of the junction fails to match germline, which may point to a read error. The CDR3 is 13 amino acids. CDR1 and CDR2 from the germline V gene are MNHNY and SVGAGI (reference sequence). TCRdb re-called the RT-PCR reads through MiXCR, storing one row per CDR3 protein. The sample shows hundreds of thousands of distinct CDR3 sequences, 12% to 15% of them seen only once. The specimen sequenced was memory CD4+ T cells from blood. The origin of this receptor is a female donor in good health, serving as a healthy control. The chain recombines TRBV6-6 with TRBJ1-2; D is unclear. The CDR3 spells CASSYETSYGCTF. CDR3 nucleotides: TGTGCCAGCAGTTACGAGACAAGCTATGGCTGCACCTTC.